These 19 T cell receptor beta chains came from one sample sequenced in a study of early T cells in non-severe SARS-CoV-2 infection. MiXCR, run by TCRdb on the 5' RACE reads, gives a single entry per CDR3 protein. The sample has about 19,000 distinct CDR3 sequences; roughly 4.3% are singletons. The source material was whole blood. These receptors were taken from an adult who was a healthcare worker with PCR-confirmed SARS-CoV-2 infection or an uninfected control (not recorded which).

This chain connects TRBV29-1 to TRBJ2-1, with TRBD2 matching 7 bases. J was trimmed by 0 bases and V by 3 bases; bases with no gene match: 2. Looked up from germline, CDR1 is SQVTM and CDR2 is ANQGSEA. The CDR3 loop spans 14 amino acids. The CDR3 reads CSVDGGSSYNEQFF. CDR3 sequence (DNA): TGCAGCGTTGACGGCGGGAGCTCCTACAATGAGCAGTTCTTC.

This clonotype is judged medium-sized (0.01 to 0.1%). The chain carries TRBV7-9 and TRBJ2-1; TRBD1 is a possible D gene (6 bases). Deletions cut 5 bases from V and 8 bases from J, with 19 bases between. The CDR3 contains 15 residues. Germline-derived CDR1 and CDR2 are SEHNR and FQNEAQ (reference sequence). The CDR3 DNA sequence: TGTGCCAGCAGCCGCTTCGGACAGCGAGTCGATGAGCAGTTCTTC. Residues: CASSRFGQRVDEQFF.

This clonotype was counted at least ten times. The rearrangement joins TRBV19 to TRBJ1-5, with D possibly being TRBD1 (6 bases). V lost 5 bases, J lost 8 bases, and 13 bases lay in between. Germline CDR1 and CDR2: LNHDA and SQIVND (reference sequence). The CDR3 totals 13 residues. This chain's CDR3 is CASSSTGGEPQHF. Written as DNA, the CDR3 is TGTGCCAGTAGTTCGACCGGGGGCGAGCCCCAGCATTTT.

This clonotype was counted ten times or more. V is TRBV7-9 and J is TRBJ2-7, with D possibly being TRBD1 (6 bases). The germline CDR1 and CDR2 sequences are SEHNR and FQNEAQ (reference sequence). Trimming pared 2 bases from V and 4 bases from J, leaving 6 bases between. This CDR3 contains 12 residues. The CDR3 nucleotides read TGTGCCAGCAGCTTACAGGGGTACGAGCAGTACTTC. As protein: CASSLQGYEQYF.

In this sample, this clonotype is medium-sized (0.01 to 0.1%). CDR3 amino acids: CSANGYQETQYF. The CDR3 DNA follows: TGCAGTGCTAACGGGTACCAAGAGACCCAGTACTTC. The chain joins TRBV20-1 to TRBJ2-5; D call uncertain. This CDR3 spans 12 amino acids. Germline assignment: CDR1 DFQATT and CDR2 SNEGSKA (reference sequence). The V end lost 4 bases, the J end lost 0 bases, and 6 bases lay between the germline ends.

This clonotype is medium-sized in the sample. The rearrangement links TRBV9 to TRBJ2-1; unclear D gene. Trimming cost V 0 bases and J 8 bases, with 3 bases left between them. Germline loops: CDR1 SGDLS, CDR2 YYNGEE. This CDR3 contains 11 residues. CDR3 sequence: CASSVGYEQFF. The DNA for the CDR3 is TGTGCCAGCAGCGTAGGGTATGAGCAGTTCTTC.

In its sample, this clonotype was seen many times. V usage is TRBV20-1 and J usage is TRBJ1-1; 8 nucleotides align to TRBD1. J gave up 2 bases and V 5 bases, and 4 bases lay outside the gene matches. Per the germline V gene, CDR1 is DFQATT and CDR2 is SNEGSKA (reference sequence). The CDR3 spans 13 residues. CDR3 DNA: TGCAGTGCTTACAGGGGGGCCAACACTGAAGCTTTCTTT. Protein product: CSAYRGANTEAFF.

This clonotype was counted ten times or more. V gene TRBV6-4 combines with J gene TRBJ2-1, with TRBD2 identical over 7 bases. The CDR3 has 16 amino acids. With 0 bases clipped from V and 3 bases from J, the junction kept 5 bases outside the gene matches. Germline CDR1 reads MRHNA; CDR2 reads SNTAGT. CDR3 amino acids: CASSDSAPSGYNEQFF. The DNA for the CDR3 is TGTGCCAGCAGTGACTCTGCGCCTAGCGGCTACAATGAGCAGTTCTTC.

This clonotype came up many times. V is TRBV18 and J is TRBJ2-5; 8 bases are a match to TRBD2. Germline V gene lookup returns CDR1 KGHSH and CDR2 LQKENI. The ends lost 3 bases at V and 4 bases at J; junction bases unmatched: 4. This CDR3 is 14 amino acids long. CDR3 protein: CASSPGAGAETQYF. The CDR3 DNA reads TGTGCCAGCTCACCCGGAGCGGGGGCAGAGACCCAGTACTTC.

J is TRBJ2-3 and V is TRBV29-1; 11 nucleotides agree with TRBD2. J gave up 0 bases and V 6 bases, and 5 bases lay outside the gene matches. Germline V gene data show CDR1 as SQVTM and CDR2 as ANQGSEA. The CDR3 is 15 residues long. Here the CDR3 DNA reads TGCAGCGTCGGGACTAGCGGCTATAGCACAGATACGCAGTATTTT. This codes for CSVGTSGYSTDTQYF.

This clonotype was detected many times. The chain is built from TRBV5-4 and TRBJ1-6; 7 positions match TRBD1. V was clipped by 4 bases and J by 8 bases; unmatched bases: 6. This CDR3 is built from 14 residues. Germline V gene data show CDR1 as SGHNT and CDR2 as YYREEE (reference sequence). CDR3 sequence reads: CASSVDRVYSPLHF. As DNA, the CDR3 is TGTGCCAGCAGCGTTGACAGGGTGTATTCACCCCTCCACTTT.

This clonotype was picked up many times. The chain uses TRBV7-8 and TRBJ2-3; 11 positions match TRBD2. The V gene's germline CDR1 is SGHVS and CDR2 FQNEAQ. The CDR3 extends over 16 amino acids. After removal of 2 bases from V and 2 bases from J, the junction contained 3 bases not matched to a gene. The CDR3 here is CASSLSSGGLTDTQYF. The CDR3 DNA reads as TGTGCCAGCAGCTTATCTAGCGGGGGGCTCACAGATACGCAGTATTTT.

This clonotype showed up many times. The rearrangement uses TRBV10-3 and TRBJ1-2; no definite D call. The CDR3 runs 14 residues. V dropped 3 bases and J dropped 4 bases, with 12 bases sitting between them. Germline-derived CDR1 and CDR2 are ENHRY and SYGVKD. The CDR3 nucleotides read TGTGCCATCAGTGATCAGAGTGTCGTCTATGGCTACACCTTC. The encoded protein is CAISDQSVVYGYTF.

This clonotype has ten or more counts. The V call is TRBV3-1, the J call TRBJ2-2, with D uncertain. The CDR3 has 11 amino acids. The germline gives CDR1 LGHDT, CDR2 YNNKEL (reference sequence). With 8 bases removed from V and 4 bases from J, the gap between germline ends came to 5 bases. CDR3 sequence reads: CASQSTGELFF. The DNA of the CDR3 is TGTGCCAGCCAAAGCACCGGGGAGCTGTTTTTT.

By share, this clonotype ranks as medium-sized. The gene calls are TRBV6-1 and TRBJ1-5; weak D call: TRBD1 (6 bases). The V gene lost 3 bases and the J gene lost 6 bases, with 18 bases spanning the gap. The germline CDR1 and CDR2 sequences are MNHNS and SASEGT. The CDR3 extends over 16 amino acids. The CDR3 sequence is CASSELQGSTGQPQHF. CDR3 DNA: TGTGCCAGCAGTGAGCTACAGGGCAGCACGGGTCAGCCCCAGCATTTT.

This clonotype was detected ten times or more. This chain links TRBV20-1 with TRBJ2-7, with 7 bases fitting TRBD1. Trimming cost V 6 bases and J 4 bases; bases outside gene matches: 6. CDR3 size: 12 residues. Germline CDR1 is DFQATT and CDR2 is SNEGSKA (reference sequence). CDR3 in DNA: TGCAGTGCGGAAGGGACAGTATACGAGCAGTACTTC. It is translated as CSAEGTVYEQYF.

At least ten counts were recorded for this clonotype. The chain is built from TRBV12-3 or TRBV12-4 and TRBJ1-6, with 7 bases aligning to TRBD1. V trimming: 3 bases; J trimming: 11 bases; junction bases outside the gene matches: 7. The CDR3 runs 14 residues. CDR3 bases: TGTGCCAGCAGTTTCCACAGGGGAGTTGCACCCCTCCACTTT. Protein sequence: CASSFHRGVAPLHF.

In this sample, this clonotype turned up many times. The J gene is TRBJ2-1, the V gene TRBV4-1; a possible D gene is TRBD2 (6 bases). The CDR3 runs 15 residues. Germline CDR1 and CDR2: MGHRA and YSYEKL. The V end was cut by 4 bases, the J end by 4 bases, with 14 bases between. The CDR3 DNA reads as TGCGCCAGCAGCCTCCCCGGGGGTGATTACAATGAGCAGTTCTTC. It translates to CASSLPGGDYNEQFF.

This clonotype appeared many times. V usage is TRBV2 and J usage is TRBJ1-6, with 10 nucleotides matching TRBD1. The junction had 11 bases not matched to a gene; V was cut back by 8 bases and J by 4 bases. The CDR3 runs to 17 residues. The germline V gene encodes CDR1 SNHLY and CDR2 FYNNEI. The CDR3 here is CASATTGGPPYNSPLHF. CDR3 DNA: TGTGCCAGCGCCACGACAGGGGGCCCGCCTTATAATTCACCCCTCCACTTT.